This TCR beta chain was observed in a study of cytomegalovirus exposure and HLA in healthy donors. The method was immunoSEQ multiplex PCR; TCRdb's version includes in-frame clones alone and lacks a portion of them. Among 65,000 to 70,000 clones listed, 90% to 95% were seen once. Germline-derived CDR1 and CDR2 are MDHEN and SYDVKM. CDR3 length equals 12 residues. Trimming pared 4 bases from V and 8 bases from J, leaving 11 bases between. What was sequenced was PBMCs. The sequence came from a man aged 18 to 29 in good health and CMV-seronegative. V usage is TRBV28 and J usage is TRBJ1-2, with D tentatively TRBD1 (6 bases). CDR3 bases: TGTGCCAGCAGTTCAGGGGTGGGAGGCTACACCTTC. Translated, it gives CASSSGVGGYTF.